One and the same sample provided the 20 T cell receptor beta chains below, sequenced in a study of PD-L1 blockade in urothelial cancer. Some clones are missing from TCRdb's copy, which holds only in-frame ones; the method was immunoSEQ multiplex PCR. The sample has about 44,000 clones, 91% seen once. Indicated time point: peripheral blood 6 weeks after treatment start. The sequencing used PBMCs, collected around atezolizumab (anti-PD-L1) treatment. The origin of the receptors is a man aged 65-85 years with urothelial cancer.

This rearrangement joins TRBV5-1 to TRBJ2-3; no definite D call. Germline-derived CDR1 and CDR2 are SGHRS and YFSETQ. This CDR3 contains 13 residues. Trimming removed 0 bases from V and 4 bases from J, with 6 bases in between. The CDR3 DNA sequence: TGCGCCAGCAGCTTGGTTGAGGCAGATACGCAGTATTTT. Translated, it gives CASSLVEADTQYF.

This chain connects TRBV6-5 to TRBJ2-7; tentatively, D is TRBD1 (6 bases). The CDR3 has 14 residues. The V gene's germline CDR1 is MNHEY and CDR2 SVGAGI. V dropped 6 bases and J dropped 1 base, with 13 bases sitting between them. The DNA of the CDR3 is TGTGCCAGCAGCGGGACAAGGTATTCCTACGAGCAGTACTTC. Translating gives CASSGTRYSYEQYF.

The chain has TRBV27 and TRBJ2-3; D gene unclear. The CDR3 spans 16 residues. V lost 1 base, J lost 3 bases, and 14 bases lay in between. Per germline, CDR1 MNHEY and CDR2 SMNVEV (reference sequence). CDR3 bases: TGTGCCAGCAGTTTATGGCTCCCGGGTGGAACAGATACGCAGTATTTT. Its protein product is CASSLWLPGGTDTQYF.

The chain is built from TRBV28 and TRBJ2-3; TRBD1 agrees at 9 bases. CDR1 MDHEN and CDR2 SYDVKM come from the germline V gene. With V trimmed by 3 bases and J by 6 bases, 7 bases remained unmatched. This CDR3 is 15 amino acids long. CDR3 nucleotides: TGTGCCAGCAGTTTTTCGGGACAGGGATCGGATACGCAGTATTTT. Protein product: CASSFSGQGSDTQYF.

This rearrangement joins TRBV15 to TRBJ2-5; 11 bases are a match to TRBD1. Per the germline V gene, CDR1 is LNHNV and CDR2 is YYDKDF (reference sequence). Trimming took 1 base from V and 5 from J; bases not matched to a gene: 12. This CDR3 has 18 residues. The CDR3 coding sequence is TGTGCCACCAGCAGAGGACTGAGGACAGGGGGCACCAGGGAGACCCAGTACTTC. Amino acid sequence: CATSRGLRTGGTRETQYF.

This clone came up once. The chain carries TRBV2 and TRBJ2-3; TRBD2 aligns across 10 bases. The CDR3 has 12 amino acids. Germline CDR1 is SNHLY and CDR2 is FYNNEI. Trimming removed 5 bases from V and 11 bases from J; junction bases left unmatched: 4. The DNA for the CDR3 is TGTGCCAGCAGTAAAACTAGCGGGAAGCAGTATTTT. Translating it yields CASSKTSGKQYF.

Comment on this clone: Other DNA sequences in this specimen translate into the identical CDR3. The chain couples TRBV5-1 to TRBJ2-5; 9 bases map to TRBD2. V trimming: 0 bases; J trimming: 1 base; junction bases outside the gene matches: 4. CDR1 is SGHRS, CDR2 YFSETQ, per germline. The CDR3 is 16 amino acids. The CDR3 region is CASSLVATSGQETQYF. The CDR3 region has the DNA TGCGCCAGCAGCTTGGTTGCGACTAGCGGCCAAGAGACCCAGTACTTC. The variable domain in full, with the rest retrieved from reference TRBV5-1 and TRBJ2-5, is KAGVTQTPRYLIKTRGQQVTLSCSPISGHRSVSWYQQTPGQGLQFLFEYFSETQRNKGNFPGRFSGRQFSNSRSEMNVSTLELGDSALYLCASSLVATSGQETQYFGPGTRLLVL.

The chain is built from TRBV7-8 and TRBJ2-1; 7 bases match TRBD2. CDR1 and CDR2 (germline): SGHVS, FQNEAQ. CDR3 length: 14 residues. The J segment lost 5 bases and the V segment lost 5 bases, leaving 6 bases of the junction unmatched. DNA for the CDR3: TGTGCCAGCAGCCCTACTAGCGCACACAATGAGCAGTTCTTC. Translation gives CASSPTSAHNEQFF. Supplemented by reference TRBV7-8 and TRBJ2-1, the full variable domain reads GAGVSQSPRYKVAKRGQDVALRCDPISGHVSLFWYQQALGQGPEFLTYFQNEAQLDKSGLPSDRFFAERPEGSVSTLKIQRTQQEDSAVYLCASSPTSAHNEQFFGPGTRLTVL.

The gene calls are TRBV7-3 and TRBJ2-2; 15 nucleotides line up with TRBD2. Germline V gives CDR1 SGHTA, CDR2 FQGTGA. The CDR3 spans 18 residues. After removal of 5 bases from V and 7 bases from J, the junction contained 11 bases not matched to a gene. The chain's CDR3 is CASSPTGLAGGQGGELFF. The CDR3 DNA sequence: TGTGCCAGCAGCCCAACAGGACTAGCGGGAGGGCAGGGCGGGGAGCTGTTTTTT. Full variable domain (outside the CDR3, taken from reference TRBV7-3 and TRBJ2-2): GAGVSQTPSNKVTEKGKYVELRCDPISGHTALYWYRQSLGQGPEFLIYFQGTGAADDSGLPNDRFFAVRPEGSVSTLKIQRTERGDSAVYLCASSPTGLAGGQGGELFFGEGSRLTVL.

This chain links TRBV19 with TRBJ2-3; unclear D gene. The V gene lost 6 bases and the J gene lost 6 bases, with 16 bases spanning the gap. CDR1 and CDR2 from the germline V gene are LNHDA and SQIVND (reference sequence). This CDR3 spans 14 amino acids. CDR3 sequence (DNA): TGTGCCAGTAGAATCCCAACCGACTCTGATACGCAGTATTTT. Translation: CASRIPTDSDTQYF.

V gene TRBV29-1 combines with J gene TRBJ1-1, with D uncertain. The CDR3 runs to 13 residues. Germline loops: CDR1 SQVTM, CDR2 ANQGSEA. Trimming removed 7 bases from V and 0 bases from J, with 12 bases in between. This CDR3 is CSASGVMNTEAFF. CDR3 bases: TGCAGCGCATCGGGAGTGATGAACACTGAAGCTTTCTTT.

This rearrangement joins TRBV10-2 to TRBJ1-2; possible D gene TRBD1, 5 bases. CDR1 WSHSY and CDR2 SAAADI come from the germline V gene. Between the trimmed V and J ends, which lost 3 bases and 3 bases, there was a span of 8 bases. The CDR3 length is 13 residues. The CDR3: CASSDRGDYGYTF. Here the CDR3 DNA reads TGCGCCAGCAGTGATCGGGGGGACTATGGCTACACCTTC.

The chain's CDR3 is CASSNGLAGEEQYF. The CDR3 DNA reads TGCGCCAGCAGCAACGGACTAGCGGGAGAAGAGCAGTACTTC. J is TRBJ2-7 and V is TRBV5-1, with TRBD2 identical over 13 bases. J was trimmed by 7 bases and V by 4 bases; bases with no gene match: 5. Germline V lookup: CDR1 SGHRS, CDR2 YFSETQ. This CDR3 has 14 amino acids.

The rearrangement joins TRBV5-1 to TRBJ1-2; TRBD1 agrees at 7 bases. Germline V gives CDR1 SGHRS, CDR2 YFSETQ. V dropped 4 bases and J dropped 2; count of bases not matched to a gene: 8. The CDR3 is made up of 15 amino acids. Here the CDR3 reads CASSTRGDQNYGYTF. In DNA form, the CDR3 reads TGCGCCAGCAGCACCAGGGGGGACCAAAACTATGGCTACACCTTC. The entire variable domain, with the rest obtained from reference TRBV5-1 and TRBJ1-2, is as follows: KAGVTQTPRYLIKTRGQQVTLSCSPISGHRSVSWYQQTPGQGLQFLFEYFSETQRNKGNFPGRFSGRQFSNSRSEMNVSTLELGDSALYLCASSTRGDQNYGYTFGSGTRLTVV.

This chain connects TRBV19 to TRBJ2-2; tentative D call: TRBD2 (6 bases). The V end was cut by 1 base, the J end by 6 bases, with 9 bases between. Germline CDR1 and CDR2: LNHDA and SQIVND (reference sequence). CDR3 length equals 14 residues. The chain's CDR3 is CASSIGRRAGELFF. In nucleotides, the CDR3 is TGTGCCAGTAGTATAGGACGGAGGGCCGGGGAGCTGTTTTTT.

This rearrangement joins TRBV18 to TRBJ2-3; D gene uncertain. The CDR3 loop spans 10 amino acids. Germline lookup yields CDR1 KGHSH and CDR2 LQKENI. The V end lost 9 bases, the J end lost 3 bases, and 4 bases lay between the germline ends. In DNA, the CDR3 is TGTGCCAGTTCGACAGATACGCAGTATTTT. This sequence encodes CASSTDTQYF.

This chain links TRBV5-1 with TRBJ2-7, with 10 bases identical to TRBD2. CDR1 and CDR2 (germline): SGHRS, YFSETQ. J lost 0 bases, V lost 3 bases, and 12 bases had no gene match. The CDR3 length is 18 residues. As DNA, the CDR3 is TGCGCCAGCAGCTACAGGGGGGCGACTAGCGGGTCCTCCTACGAGCAGTACTTC. Residues: CASSYRGATSGSSYEQYF.

The chain couples TRBV2 to TRBJ1-5, with D perhaps TRBD1 (5 bases). Germline assignment: CDR1 SNHLY and CDR2 FYNNEI. This CDR3 contains 14 residues. Trimming shortened V by 4 bases and J by 3 bases, and 10 bases separated the two germline ends. The CDR3 coding sequence is TGTGCCAGCAGTGTTCCAGGGAACAATCAGCCCCAGCATTTT. Translated: CASSVPGNNQPQHF.

This clone was counted a single time. The chain recombines TRBV2 with TRBJ2-7, with 7 positions matching TRBD2. CDR1 is SNHLY, CDR2 FYNNEI, per germline. This CDR3 is built from 13 residues. J was trimmed by 3 bases and V by 8 bases; bases with no gene match: 7. CDR3 coding DNA: TGTGCCAGCGTCCGGACTAGGGGCTACGAGCAGTACTTC. The encoded protein is CASVRTRGYEQYF.

CDR3 amino acids: CASTLDVRTEAFF. The CDR3 nucleotides are TGTGCCAGCACCCTCGATGTGAGGACTGAAGCTTTCTTT. The V call is TRBV7-9, the J call TRBJ1-1; D uncertain. This CDR3 region has 13 residues. V lost 7 bases to trimming and J lost 5 bases, with 14 bases between them. The V gene's germline CDR1 is SEHNR and CDR2 FQNEAQ (reference sequence).